The rows below give T cell receptor beta chains drawn from one sample of a study of T-cell memory formation after mild COVID-19. A single record per CDR3 protein comes from TCRdb applying MiXCR to the 5' RACE reads. The sample has 350,000 to 450,000 distinct CDR3 sequences; 13% to 15% are singletons. Material for sequencing was PBMCs or a T cell subset sorted from them (not recorded which). Source of these receptors: a man between 18 and 29 years old who had mild COVID-19 (a few samples of this study predate the infection). Cell type and time point are not known. Both conserved end residues are part of each CDR3. The D gene is left open where the match is weak. Size values are once, few and many counts, or a class for expanded clones, and some rows have none.

clone_size: .
v_call: TRBV9
j_call: TRBJ2-2
d_call: TRBD1
cdr3_nt: TGTGCCAGCAGCAAGCGGGACAGGGCGAACACCGGGGAGCTGTTTTTT
cdr3_aa: CASSKRDRANTGELFF

clone_size: .
v_call: TRBV19
j_call: TRBJ1-1
d_call: .
cdr3_nt: TGTGCCAGTAGTTCATCGGGGGCGCTGAACACTGAAGCTTTCTTT
cdr3_aa: CASSSSGALNTEAFF

clone_size: .
v_call: TRBV19
j_call: TRBJ1-6
d_call: TRBD1
cdr3_nt: TGTGCCAGTAGTATCGGGACAGGGGGCTATTCACCCCTCCACTTT
cdr3_aa: CASSIGTGGYSPLHF

clone_size: .
v_call: TRBV4-2
j_call: TRBJ2-5
d_call: TRBD1
cdr3_nt: TGTGCCAGCAGCCAAGCGGCGACAGGGGATGAGACCCAGTACTTC
cdr3_aa: CASSQAATGDETQYF

clone_size: .
v_call: TRBV6-6
j_call: TRBJ1-2
d_call: .
cdr3_nt: TGTGCCAGCAGCCTCGGGACGGAGTATGGCTACACCTTC
cdr3_aa: CASSLGTEYGYTF

clone_size: many
v_call: TRBV7-3
j_call: TRBJ1-1
d_call: .
cdr3_nt: TGTGCCAGCAGCCCACAACAGGGAACTGAAGCTTTCTTT
cdr3_aa: CASSPQQGTEAFF

clone_size: .
v_call: TRBV6-2/TRBV6-3
j_call: TRBJ1-2
d_call: TRBD1
cdr3_nt: TGTGCCAGCAGACAAACCGGGACAGACTATGGCTACACCTTC
cdr3_aa: CASRQTGTDYGYTF

clone_size: many
v_call: TRBV12-3/TRBV12-4
j_call: TRBJ2-5
d_call: .
cdr3_nt: TGTGCCAGCAGTTTAACCGGGGGCGACAAAGAGACCCAGTACTTC
cdr3_aa: CASSLTGGDKETQYF

clone_size: .
v_call: TRBV5-1
j_call: TRBJ2-5
d_call: TRBD1
cdr3_nt: TGCGCCAGCAGCTTTCAGGGGGACCGACAAGAGACCCAGTACTTC
cdr3_aa: CASSFQGDRQETQYF

clone_size: many
v_call: TRBV27
j_call: TRBJ1-1
d_call: TRBD1
cdr3_nt: TGTGCCAGCAGTGCCGCCGGGACAGGGGAGAAAGCTTTCTTT
cdr3_aa: CASSAAGTGEKAFF

clone_size: .
v_call: TRBV7-2
j_call: TRBJ2-2
d_call: .
cdr3_nt: TGTGCCAGCAGCTTAAGAGGGCCGGGGACCGGGGAGCTGTTTTTT
cdr3_aa: CASSLRGPGTGELFF

clone_size: many
v_call: TRBV11-2
j_call: TRBJ2-1
d_call: .
cdr3_nt: TGTGCCAGCAGCTTAGGACTGTCCAATGAGCAGTTCTTC
cdr3_aa: CASSLGLSNEQFF

clone_size: many
v_call: TRBV12-3/TRBV12-4
j_call: TRBJ2-1
d_call: .
cdr3_nt: TGTGCCAGCACCCTACAGGGATTCAACAATGAGCAGTTCTTC
cdr3_aa: CASTLQGFNNEQFF

clone_size: few
v_call: TRBV7-7
j_call: TRBJ2-5
d_call: .
cdr3_nt: TGTGCTAGCAGCGCGCAGGGGTCAGAGACCCAGTACTTC
cdr3_aa: CASSAQGSETQYF

clone_size: .
v_call: TRBV20-1
j_call: TRBJ2-1
d_call: TRBD1
cdr3_nt: TGCAGTGCGACCAGGGGGCTCTACAATGAGCAGTTCTTC
cdr3_aa: CSATRGLYNEQFF

clone_size: once
v_call: TRBV12-3/TRBV12-4
j_call: TRBJ2-6
d_call: .
cdr3_nt: TGTGCCAGCAGCTCTAGACCGCTCTCTGGGGCCAACGTCCTGACTTTC
cdr3_aa: CASSSRPLSGANVLTF

clone_size: .
v_call: TRBV29-1
j_call: TRBJ2-5
d_call: .
cdr3_nt: TGCAGCGTTGTGGGAGAGACCCAGTACTTC
cdr3_aa: CSVVGETQYF

clone_size: .
v_call: TRBV7-2
j_call: TRBJ2-5
d_call: TRBD2
cdr3_nt: TGTGCCAGCAGCTACCTCGGGAGGGGGGGAGAGACCCAGTACTTC
cdr3_aa: CASSYLGRGGETQYF

clone_size: many
v_call: TRBV5-6
j_call: TRBJ1-1
d_call: .
cdr3_nt: TGTGCCAGCAGCTTCTCTAACACTGAAGCTTTCTTT
cdr3_aa: CASSFSNTEAFF

clone_size: few
v_call: TRBV29-1
j_call: TRBJ2-5
d_call: .
cdr3_nt: TGCAGCGTTGAAGAACGTACGGTACTCCAAGAGACCCAGTACTTC
cdr3_aa: CSVEERTVLQETQYF

clone_size: .
v_call: TRBV2
j_call: TRBJ2-2
d_call: .
cdr3_nt: TGTGCCAGGGGGAAGGTGAACACCGGGGAGCTGTTTTTT
cdr3_aa: CARGKVNTGELFF

clone_size: .
v_call: TRBV7-9
j_call: TRBJ2-3
d_call: .
cdr3_nt: TGTGCCAGCAGCTCCACGGGGGGCCGCACAGATACGCAGTATTTT
cdr3_aa: CASSSTGGRTDTQYF

clone_size: .
v_call: TRBV7-8
j_call: TRBJ2-2
d_call: .
cdr3_nt: TGTGCCAGCAGGAAGGCTGGGACCGATAACACCGGGGAGCTGTTTTTT
cdr3_aa: CASRKAGTDNTGELFF

clone_size: few
v_call: TRBV7-2
j_call: TRBJ1-3
d_call: .
cdr3_nt: TGTGCCAGCAGTCCAGATGTAGGTGGAAACACCATATATTTT
cdr3_aa: CASSPDVGGNTIYF

clone_size: few
v_call: TRBV19
j_call: TRBJ2-1
d_call: TRBD2
cdr3_nt: TGTGCCAGTATTGGACTAGCCAACAATGAGCAGTTCTTC
cdr3_aa: CASIGLANNEQFF

clone_size: many
v_call: TRBV20-1
j_call: TRBJ2-1
d_call: TRBD2
cdr3_nt: TGCAGTGCTAGAGGGTTGGGACTAGTAGTCTACAATGAGCAGTTCTTC
cdr3_aa: CSARGLGLVVYNEQFF

clone_size: many
v_call: TRBV7-2
j_call: TRBJ2-1
d_call: TRBD1
cdr3_nt: TGTGCCAGCAGCTCCTACGGACAGGGGGCGAACAATGAGCAGTTCTTC
cdr3_aa: CASSSYGQGANNEQFF

clone_size: .
v_call: TRBV7-3
j_call: TRBJ2-5
d_call: .
cdr3_nt: TGTGCCAGCAGCCAGGGCCTAAGGGGAGAGACCCAGTACTTC
cdr3_aa: CASSQGLRGETQYF

clone_size: .
v_call: TRBV7-9
j_call: TRBJ2-3
d_call: TRBD2
cdr3_nt: TGTGCCAGCAGCTCTCCGGGACTAGCGGCCACAGATACGCAGTATTTT
cdr3_aa: CASSSPGLAATDTQYF

clone_size: .
v_call: TRBV20-1
j_call: TRBJ2-1
d_call: TRBD2
cdr3_nt: TGCAGTGCTCTACGGACTAGCAGCTACAATGAGCAGTTCTTC
cdr3_aa: CSALRTSSYNEQFF

clone_size: .
v_call: TRBV4-3
j_call: TRBJ2-6
d_call: .
cdr3_nt: TGCGCCAGCAGCCAAGTTGAGGGGTCTGGGGCCAACGTCCTGACTTTC
cdr3_aa: CASSQVEGSGANVLTF

clone_size: few
v_call: TRBV11-1
j_call: TRBJ1-1
d_call: .
cdr3_nt: TGTGCCAGCAGCGAAAGTACCACTGAAGCTTTCTTT
cdr3_aa: CASSESTTEAFF

clone_size: few
v_call: TRBV5-4
j_call: TRBJ2-3
d_call: TRBD1
cdr3_nt: TGTGCCAGCATCGCCGGGACAGGGGGCGCCGAGTATTTT
cdr3_aa: CASIAGTGGAEYF

clone_size: .
v_call: TRBV18
j_call: TRBJ1-5
d_call: .
cdr3_nt: TGTGCCAGCTCACCGGAGCAGACTTCTCACCCCCAGCATTTT
cdr3_aa: CASSPEQTSHPQHF

clone_size: .
v_call: TRBV5-6
j_call: TRBJ1-1
d_call: .
cdr3_nt: TGTGCCAGCAGCTCGTCTCCGGCGGGCACTGAAGCTTTCTTT
cdr3_aa: CASSSSPAGTEAFF

clone_size: few
v_call: TRBV12-3/TRBV12-4
j_call: TRBJ2-5
d_call: .
cdr3_nt: TGTGCCAGCAGGTCCTTGGAGACCCAGTACTTC
cdr3_aa: CASRSLETQYF

clone_size: many
v_call: TRBV5-6
j_call: TRBJ1-6
d_call: .
cdr3_nt: TGTGCCAGCAGCTTGTTCGGGATGAGCTCCTATAATTCACCCCTCCACTTT
cdr3_aa: CASSLFGMSSYNSPLHF

clone_size: few
v_call: TRBV5-1
j_call: TRBJ1-1
d_call: .
cdr3_nt: TGCGCCAGCAGCTTGGTAGGGGGAAGAGGAGACACTGAAGCTTTCTTT
cdr3_aa: CASSLVGGRGDTEAFF

clone_size: many
v_call: TRBV24-1
j_call: TRBJ2-2
d_call: .
cdr3_nt: TGTGCCACCAGGAGACTGGACAGCACCGGGGAGCTGTTTTTT
cdr3_aa: CATRRLDSTGELFF